The 27 T cell receptor beta chains below all came from one sample that was sequenced in a study of shared clonotypes between healthy human individuals. Only in-frame clones appear in the TCRdb table, and some are missing; sequencing was by immunoSEQ multiplex PCR. The data show some 2.1 million clones, 93% seen once. Positively selected for CCR7, the CD45RO-negative cells used as naive CD8 cells excluded terminally differentiated effector memory CD45RA+ cells. Sequencing was carried out using naive CD8+ T cells from PBMCs. The receptors were gathered from a man younger than 30 in good health. Some clones in this sample may be carry-over from other donors' samples.

The chain has TRBV29-1 and TRBJ1-1; no reliable D call. Deletions cut 1 base from V and 3 bases from J, with 18 bases between. This CDR3 comprises 16 residues. Germline V gives CDR1 SQVTM, CDR2 ANQGSEA. The DNA for the CDR3 is TGCAGCGTTGAAGGTCCTACCGGAACTCTCTACACTGAAGCTTTCTTT. Amino acids: CSVEGPTGTLYTEAFF. Full variable domain (outside the CDR3, taken from reference TRBV29-1 and TRBJ1-1): SAVISQKPSRDICQRGTSLTIQCQVDSQVTMMFWYRQQPGQSLTLIATANQGSEATYESGFVIDKFPISRPNLTFSTLTVSNMSPEDSSIYLCSVEGPTGTLYTEAFFGQGTRLTVV.

The chain has TRBV2 and TRBJ1-5; the match to TRBD1 covers 7 bases. The CDR3 contains 14 residues. V shed 8 bases and J 1 base; nucleotides not matched to a gene: 5. In germline, CDR1 is SNHLY, CDR2 FYNNEI. The CDR3 bases are TGTGCCAGCGAGGGACAGCAGAGCAATCAGCCCCAGCATTTT. Translated: CASEGQQSNQPQHF.

The rearrangement uses TRBV11-2 and TRBJ2-1; D may match TRBD1 or TRBD2 (5 bases each). V shed 5 bases and J shed 2 bases, with 16 bases lying between them. The CDR3 is made up of 16 amino acids. The germline gives CDR1 SGHAT, CDR2 FQNNGV. The CDR3: CASSLGTDFPYNEQFF. In nucleotides, the CDR3 is TGTGCCAGCAGCCTTGGGACCGATTTTCCCTACAATGAGCAGTTCTTC.

The chain combines TRBV5-6 with TRBJ2-5; the D call may be TRBD1 or TRBD2 (5 bases each). CDR1 is SGHDT and CDR2 is YYEEEE in the germline V gene. V shed 0 bases and J shed 7 bases, with 19 bases lying between them. This CDR3 has 16 amino acids. CDR3 bases: TGTGCCAGCAGCTTGGAGGTTCTGGGGGAATTTGGGACCCAGTACTTC. This sequence encodes CASSLEVLGEFGTQYF.

The V gene is TRBV5-6, the J gene TRBJ1-1, with unresolved D. CDR3 length: 14 residues. Trimming stripped 0 bases from V and 4 bases from J, with 10 bases between. Germline V lookup: CDR1 SGHDT, CDR2 YYEEEE. The CDR3 nucleotides read TGTGCCAGCAGCTTGGAGGTGGACGGCACTGAAGCTTTCTTT. Translation gives CASSLEVDGTEAFF.

The chain has TRBV28 and TRBJ2-7, with 7 nucleotides matching TRBD1. Germline assignment: CDR1 MDHEN and CDR2 SYDVKM. Trimming took 3 bases from V and 0 from J; bases not matched to a gene: 5. The CDR3 length is 15 residues. The CDR3 protein is CASSLNRDSSYEQYF. The CDR3 DNA is TGTGCCAGCAGTTTGAATCGGGACAGCTCCTACGAGCAGTACTTC.

This clone was observed once. V and J are TRBV11-3 and TRBJ2-7, with 7 bases identical to TRBD2. Looked up from germline, CDR1 is SGHNT and CDR2 is YENEEA. The CDR3 loop spans 14 amino acids. J gave up 2 bases and V 5 bases, and 6 bases lay outside the gene matches. The CDR3 spells CASSVSSGTYEQYF. The CDR3 nucleotides are TGTGCCAGCAGCGTCTCTAGCGGAACCTACGAGCAGTACTTC.

This sequence joins TRBV4-1 and TRBJ2-7; D ambiguous. With 1 base removed from V and 2 bases from J, the gap between germline ends came to 3 bases. This CDR3 comprises 12 residues. Germline assignment: CDR1 MGHRA and CDR2 YSYEKL. The CDR3 coding sequence is TGCGCCAGCAGCCAAGGGGCCTACGAGCAGTACTTC. This gives the protein CASSQGAYEQYF.

DNA of the CDR3: TGTGCCTGGAGTCATAAGGGGAATTACGAGCAGTACTTC. Protein sequence: CAWSHKGNYEQYF. This chain uses TRBV30 with TRBJ2-7, with D tentatively TRBD1 (5 bases). This CDR3 has 13 amino acids. V was clipped by 2 bases and J by 4 bases, with 12 bases between them. Germline loops: CDR1 GTSNPN, CDR2 SVGIG (reference sequence).

The gene calls are TRBV10-3 and TRBJ2-7; D is unresolved. Germline V gives CDR1 ENHRY, CDR2 SYGVKD. V was shortened by 4 bases and J by 0 bases, with 7 bases between the two germline ends. The CDR3 runs 13 residues. The CDR3 loop is CAISVQLSYEQYF. The CDR3 DNA reads TGTGCCATCAGTGTACAGCTCTCCTACGAGCAGTACTTC.

The chain joins TRBV5-4 to TRBJ2-5; 12 nucleotides match TRBD2. J lost 5 bases, V lost 4 bases, and 9 bases had no gene match. This CDR3 has 16 amino acids. Germline V gene sequence: CDR1 SGHNT, CDR2 YYREEE (reference sequence). The CDR3 DNA reads TGTGCCAGCAGCGCCCCACTAGCGGGAGGAGATGAGACCCAGTACTTC. Translation: CASSAPLAGGDETQYF. The full variable domain, with the rest looked up from reference TRBV5-4 and TRBJ2-5, is ETGVTQSPTHLIKTRGQQVTLRCSSQSGHNTVSWYQQALGQGPQFIFQYYREEENGRGNFPPRFSGLQFPNYSSELNVNALELDDSALYLCASSAPLAGGDETQYFGPGTRLLVL.

This chain joins TRBV5-1 and TRBJ2-1, with TRBD2 matching 7 bases. Trimming took 4 bases from V and 6 from J; bases not matched to a gene: 10. CDR1 and CDR2 from the germline V gene are SGHRS and YFSETQ. CDR3 length: 15 residues. For the CDR3, the DNA is TGCGCCAGCAGCCCGCCTAGCGGCTGGGGCAATGAGCAGTTCTTC. Amino acids: CASSPPSGWGNEQFF.

The V gene is TRBV5-4, the J gene TRBJ1-2; D uncertain. V was cut by 4 bases and J by 3 bases, with 16 bases left in between. Germline V gives CDR1 SGHNT, CDR2 YYREEE (reference sequence). CDR3 length: 15 amino acids. The CDR3 reads CASSPGGRGDYGYTF. CDR3 in DNA: TGTGCCAGCAGCCCAGGAGGGCGGGGAGACTATGGCTACACCTTC. Supplemented by reference TRBV5-4 and TRBJ1-2, the full variable domain reads ETGVTQSPTHLIKTRGQQVTLRCSSQSGHNTVSWYQQALGQGPQFIFQYYREEENGRGNFPPRFSGLQFPNYSSELNVNALELDDSALYLCASSPGGRGDYGYTFGSGTRLTVV.

CDR3 sequence reads: CASSSNRVGSGNTIYF. For the CDR3, the DNA is TGTGCCAGCAGTTCCAACAGGGTTGGATCTGGAAACACCATATATTTT. The chain joins TRBV27 to TRBJ1-3; the D gene is possibly TRBD1 (6 bases). The V and J ends lost 4 bases and 1 base respectively, with 14 bases between them. Germline CDR1 and CDR2: MNHEY and SMNVEV (reference sequence). CDR3 length: 16 amino acids.

This rearrangement joins TRBV4-3 to TRBJ1-2; D is undetermined. CDR3 length: 14 residues. V lost 0 bases to trimming and J lost 3 bases, with 8 bases between them. Per germline, CDR1 LGHNA and CDR2 YSLEER. The CDR3 bases are TGCGCCAGCAGCCAAGATCCGGGTTACTATGGCTACACCTTC. Protein: CASSQDPGYYGYTF.

This chain connects TRBV5-1 to TRBJ2-2; D is ambiguous. Germline V CDR1 and CDR2: SGHRS, YFSETQ. The CDR3 runs 15 residues. Trimming cost V 4 bases and J 4 bases, with 14 bases left between them. The CDR3 loop reads CASSTWPGATGELFF. The CDR3 DNA reads TGCGCCAGCAGCACCTGGCCGGGCGCCACCGGGGAGCTGTTTTTT. The complete variable domain, with remaining parts taken from reference TRBV5-1 and TRBJ2-2, reads KAGVTQTPRYLIKTRGQQVTLSCSPISGHRSVSWYQQTPGQGLQFLFEYFSETQRNKGNFPGRFSGRQFSNSRSEMNVSTLELGDSALYLCASSTWPGATGELFFGEGSRLTVL.

The chain links TRBV27 to TRBJ2-1; TRBD2 matches at 12 bases. Trimming took 6 bases from V and 7 from J; bases not matched to a gene: 4. The V gene's germline CDR1 is MNHEY and CDR2 SMNVEV (reference sequence). The CDR3 is 14 residues long. CDR3 in amino acids: CASSTSGRFNEQFF. CDR3 DNA sequence: TGTGCCAGCAGCACTAGCGGGAGGTTTAATGAGCAGTTCTTC.

The chain uses TRBV28 and TRBJ2-1, with 8 bases fitting TRBD2. This CDR3 contains 16 residues. Trimming took 4 bases from V and 2 from J; bases not matched to a gene: 7. CDR1 is MDHEN, CDR2 SYDVKM, per germline. CDR3 coding DNA: TGTGCCAGCAGTTCCTTACTAGCGGCCGCCTACAATGAGCAGTTCTTC. Its protein is CASSSLLAAAYNEQFF.

The gene calls are TRBV27 and TRBJ1-3; 8 positions match TRBD1. This CDR3 comprises 14 residues. J lost 8 bases, V lost 6 bases, and 9 bases had no gene match. Germline CDR1 reads MNHEY; CDR2 reads SMNVEV (reference sequence). Here the CDR3 DNA reads TGTGCCAGCAGACTTGTAACAGGGGGGGACACCATATATTTT. Translation gives CASRLVTGGDTIYF.

The chain links TRBV9 to TRBJ2-1; the D gene is possibly TRBD2 (6 bases). CDR1 is SGDLS and CDR2 is YYNGEE in the germline V gene. This CDR3 comprises 15 residues. Trimming cost V 3 bases and J 4 bases, with 14 bases left between them. This CDR3 is CASSEGTSRYNEQFF. The CDR3 bases are TGTGCCAGCAGCGAGGGAACTAGCAGGTACAATGAGCAGTTCTTC.

The gene calls are TRBV15 and TRBJ1-5; D is unresolved. Germline V gene sequence: CDR1 LNHNV, CDR2 YYDKDF (reference sequence). This CDR3 region has 16 residues. Trimming took off 1 base at V and 3 bases at J, with 13 bases between the two ends. The CDR3 region is CATSRVRGPLNQPQHF. The CDR3 DNA sequence: TGTGCCACCAGCAGAGTTCGTGGACCGCTCAATCAGCCCCAGCATTTT.

V usage is TRBV7-9 and J usage is TRBJ2-1, with D perhaps TRBD1 or TRBD2 (5 bases each). V was trimmed by 3 bases and J by 5 bases, leaving 17 bases between them. The CDR3 has 16 residues. Germline lookup yields CDR1 SEHNR and CDR2 FQNEAQ (reference sequence). CDR3 loop: CASSFEGLRKNNEQFF. The CDR3 nucleotides are TGTGCCAGCAGCTTTGAGGGGCTCCGAAAAAACAATGAGCAGTTCTTC.

The chain has TRBV7-8 and TRBJ2-5; no firm D call. This CDR3 is 15 amino acids long. CDR1 is SGHVS and CDR2 is FQNEAQ in the germline V gene. V lost 2 bases, J lost 1 base, and 11 bases lay in between. The CDR3 sequence: CASSLMRGFQETQYF. CDR3 nucleotides: TGTGCCAGCAGCTTAATGAGAGGTTTCCAAGAGACCCAGTACTTC.

This clone has just one count. The sample holds other DNA sequences that translate to the same CDR3. The V gene is TRBV27, the J gene TRBJ1-1; D possibly corresponds to TRBD1 (5 bases). V dropped 2 bases and J dropped 4 bases, with 11 bases sitting between them. The CDR3 contains 14 residues. Germline CDR1 and CDR2: MNHEY and SMNVEV (reference sequence). The CDR3 reads CASSLRGGSTEAFF. Here the CDR3 DNA reads TGTGCCAGCAGTTTACGTGGGGGGAGCACTGAAGCTTTCTTT.

V usage is TRBV23-1 and J usage is TRBJ1-4, with D uncertain. TRBV23-1 is an ORF, and what it does is uncertain. This CDR3 comprises 18 residues. V was cut by 0 bases and J by 0 bases, with 14 bases left in between. CDR3 nucleotide sequence: TGCGCCAGCAGTCAATCGTCTAGAAGGGCACCAACTAATGAAAAACTGTTTTTT. Residues: CASSQSSRRAPTNEKLFF.

This chain links TRBV4-3 with TRBJ1-1; D gene unclear. The ends were cut back, 4 bases at V and 2 bases at J, with 14 bases in the middle. The CDR3 sequence is 15 residues long. Germline values: CDR1 LGHNA, CDR2 YSLEER. The CDR3 DNA follows: TGCGCCAGCAGCCGGTTCGCGAACGGAAACACTGAAGCTTTCTTT. Encoded protein: CASSRFANGNTEAFF.

The chain recombines TRBV7-9 with TRBJ1-4; D possibly corresponds to TRBD1 (5 bases). The CDR3 is 16 amino acids. The V end was cut by 4 bases, the J end by 7 bases, with 19 bases between. The germline gives CDR1 SEHNR, CDR2 FQNEAQ (reference sequence). The CDR3 DNA is TGTGCCAGCAGCTCCCAGGCAGGGAGGGAACTTGAAAAACTGTTTTTT. Amino acids: CASSSQAGRELEKLFF. Full variable domain (rest looked up from reference TRBV7-9 and TRBJ1-4): DTGVSQNPRHKITKRGQNVTFRCDPISEHNRLYWYRQTLGQGPEFLTYFQNEAQLEKSRLLSDRFSAERPKGSFSTLEIQRTEQGDSAMYLCASSSQAGRELEKLFFGSGTQLSVL.